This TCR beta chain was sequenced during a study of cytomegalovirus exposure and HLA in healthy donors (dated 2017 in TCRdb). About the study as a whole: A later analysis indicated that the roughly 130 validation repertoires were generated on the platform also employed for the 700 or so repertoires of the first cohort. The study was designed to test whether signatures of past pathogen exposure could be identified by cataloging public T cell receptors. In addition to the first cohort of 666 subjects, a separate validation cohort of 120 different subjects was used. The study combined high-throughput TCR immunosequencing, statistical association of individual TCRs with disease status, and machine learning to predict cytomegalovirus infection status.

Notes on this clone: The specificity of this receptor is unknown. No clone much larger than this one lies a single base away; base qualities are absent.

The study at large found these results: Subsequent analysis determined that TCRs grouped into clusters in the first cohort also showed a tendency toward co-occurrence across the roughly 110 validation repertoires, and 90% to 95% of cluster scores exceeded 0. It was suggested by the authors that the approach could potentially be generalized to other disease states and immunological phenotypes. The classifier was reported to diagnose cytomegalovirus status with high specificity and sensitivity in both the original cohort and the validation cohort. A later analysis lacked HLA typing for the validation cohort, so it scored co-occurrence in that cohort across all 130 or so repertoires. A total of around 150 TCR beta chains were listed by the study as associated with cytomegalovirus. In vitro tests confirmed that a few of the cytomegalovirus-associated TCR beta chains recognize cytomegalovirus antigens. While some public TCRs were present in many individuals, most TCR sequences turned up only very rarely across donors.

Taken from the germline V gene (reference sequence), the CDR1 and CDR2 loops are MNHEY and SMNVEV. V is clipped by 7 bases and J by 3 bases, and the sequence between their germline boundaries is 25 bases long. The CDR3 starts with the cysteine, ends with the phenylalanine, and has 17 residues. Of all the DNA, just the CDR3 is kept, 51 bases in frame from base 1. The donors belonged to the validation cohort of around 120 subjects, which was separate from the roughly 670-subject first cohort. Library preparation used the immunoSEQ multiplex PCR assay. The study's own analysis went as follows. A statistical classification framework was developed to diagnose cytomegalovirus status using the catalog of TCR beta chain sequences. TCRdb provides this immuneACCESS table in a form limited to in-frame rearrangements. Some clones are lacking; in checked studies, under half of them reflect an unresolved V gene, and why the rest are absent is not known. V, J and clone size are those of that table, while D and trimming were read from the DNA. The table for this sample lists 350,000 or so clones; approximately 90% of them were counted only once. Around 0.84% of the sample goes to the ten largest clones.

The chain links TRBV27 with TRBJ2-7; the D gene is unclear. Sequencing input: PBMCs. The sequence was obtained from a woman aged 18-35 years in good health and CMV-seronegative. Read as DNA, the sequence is TGTGCCAGCACGAAAAATTACCGAGGCCCTTCTAGCTACGAGCAGTACTTC. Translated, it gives CASTKNYRGPSSYEQYF.